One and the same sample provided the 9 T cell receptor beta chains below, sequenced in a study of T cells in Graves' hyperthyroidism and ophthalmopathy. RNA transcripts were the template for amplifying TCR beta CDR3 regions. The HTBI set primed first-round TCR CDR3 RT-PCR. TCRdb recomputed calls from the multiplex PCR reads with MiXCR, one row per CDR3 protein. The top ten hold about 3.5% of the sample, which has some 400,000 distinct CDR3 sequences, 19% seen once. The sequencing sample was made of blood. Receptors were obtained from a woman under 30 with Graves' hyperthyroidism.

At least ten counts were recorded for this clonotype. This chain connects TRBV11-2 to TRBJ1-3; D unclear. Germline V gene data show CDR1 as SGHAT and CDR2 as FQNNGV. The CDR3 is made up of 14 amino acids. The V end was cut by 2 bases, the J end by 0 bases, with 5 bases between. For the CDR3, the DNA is TGTGCCAGCAGCTTACAACTCTCTGGAAACACCATATATTTT. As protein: CASSLQLSGNTIYF.

DNA for the CDR3: TGTGCCAGCAGCTTAGCAGGGGACATTGGAAACACCATATATTTT. Amino acids: CASSLAGDIGNTIYF. V is TRBV11-3 and J is TRBJ1-3; TRBD1 is a possible D gene (6 bases). V lost 1 base and J lost 3, with 10 bases in between. This CDR3 spans 15 amino acids. Germline V gene lookup returns CDR1 SGHNT and CDR2 YENEEA.

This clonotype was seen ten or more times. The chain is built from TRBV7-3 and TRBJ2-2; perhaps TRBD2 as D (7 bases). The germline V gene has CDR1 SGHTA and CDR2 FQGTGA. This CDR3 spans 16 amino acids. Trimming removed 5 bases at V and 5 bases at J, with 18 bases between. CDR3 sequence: CASSPRGGAGTGELFF. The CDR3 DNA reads TGTGCCAGCAGCCCACGAGGGGGGGCGGGGACCGGGGAGCTGTTTTTT.

The CDR3 DNA is TGCGCCAGCAGCTTTACAGGGGAGGGAAACATTCAGTACTTC. Encoded protein: CASSFTGEGNIQYF. The chain is built from TRBV5-1 and TRBJ2-4, with D perhaps TRBD1 or TRBD2 (7 bases each). CDR3 size: 14 residues. Trimming left V 2 bases short and J 6 bases short, with 12 bases between. Germline CDR1 reads SGHRS; CDR2 reads YFSETQ.

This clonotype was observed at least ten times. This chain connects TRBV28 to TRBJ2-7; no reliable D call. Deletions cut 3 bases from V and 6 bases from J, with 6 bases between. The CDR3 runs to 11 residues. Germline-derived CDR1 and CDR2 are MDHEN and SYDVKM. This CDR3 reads CASSLVREQYF. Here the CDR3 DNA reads TGTGCCAGCAGTTTGGTACGCGAGCAGTACTTC.

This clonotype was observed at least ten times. The CDR3 here is CASSCKGRNYGYTF. CDR3 in DNA: TGTGCCAGCAGTTGCAAGGGGCGCAACTATGGCTACACCTTC. The chain employs TRBV6-4 and TRBJ1-2; maybe TRBD1 (5 bases). The CDR3 has 14 residues. The germline V and J ends were trimmed by 5 bases and 2 bases, with 12 bases remaining between them. Germline lookup yields CDR1 MRHNA and CDR2 SNTAGT.

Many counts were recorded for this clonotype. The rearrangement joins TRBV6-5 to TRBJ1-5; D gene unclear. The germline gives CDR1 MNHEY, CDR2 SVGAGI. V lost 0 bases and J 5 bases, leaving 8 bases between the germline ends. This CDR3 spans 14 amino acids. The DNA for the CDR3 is TGTGCCAGCAGTTACTCGTGGATCGATCAGCCCCAGCATTTT. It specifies CASSYSWIDQPQHF.

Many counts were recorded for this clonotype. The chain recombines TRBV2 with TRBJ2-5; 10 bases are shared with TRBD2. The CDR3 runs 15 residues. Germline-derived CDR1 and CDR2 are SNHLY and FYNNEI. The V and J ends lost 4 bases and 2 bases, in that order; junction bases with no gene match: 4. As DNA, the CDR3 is TGTGCCAGCAGTGGTGGGACTAGCGTACAAGAGACCCAGTACTTC. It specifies CASSGGTSVQETQYF. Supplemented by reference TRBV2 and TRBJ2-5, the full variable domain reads EPEVTQTPSHQVTQMGQEVILRCVPISNHLYFYWYRQILGQKVEFLVSFYNNEISEKSEIFDDQFSVERPDGSNFTLKIRSTKLEDSAMYFCASSGGTSVQETQYFGPGTRLLVL.

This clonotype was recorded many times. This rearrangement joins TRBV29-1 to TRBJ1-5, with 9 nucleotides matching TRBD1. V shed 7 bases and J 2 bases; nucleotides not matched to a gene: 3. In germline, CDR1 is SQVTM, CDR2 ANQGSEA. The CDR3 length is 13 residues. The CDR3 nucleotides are TGCAGCGGGGGACAGGGAGGCAATCAGCCCCAGCATTTT. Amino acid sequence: CSGGQGGNQPQHF.